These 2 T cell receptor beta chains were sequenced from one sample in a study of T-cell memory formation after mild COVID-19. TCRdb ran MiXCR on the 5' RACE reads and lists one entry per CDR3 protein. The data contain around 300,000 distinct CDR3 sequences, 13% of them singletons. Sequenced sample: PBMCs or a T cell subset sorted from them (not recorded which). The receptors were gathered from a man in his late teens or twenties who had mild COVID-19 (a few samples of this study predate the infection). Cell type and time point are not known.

DNA for the CDR3: TGTGCCAGCAGCTTAATCCAGGAGCAGCCCCAGCATTTT. It translates to CASSLIQEQPQHF. The chain has TRBV5-5 and TRBJ1-5; D call uncertain. The CDR3 covers 13 residues. The V end lost 2 bases, the J end lost 7 bases, and 10 bases lay between the germline ends. CDR1 and CDR2 (germline): SGHKS, YYEKEE (reference sequence). The full variable domain, completed using reference TRBV5-5 and TRBJ1-5, is DAGVTQSPTHLIKTRGQQVTLRCSPISGHKSVSWYQQVLGQGPQFIFQYYEKEERGRGNFPDRFSARQFPNYSSELNVNALLLGDSALYLCASSLIQEQPQHFGDGTRLSIL.

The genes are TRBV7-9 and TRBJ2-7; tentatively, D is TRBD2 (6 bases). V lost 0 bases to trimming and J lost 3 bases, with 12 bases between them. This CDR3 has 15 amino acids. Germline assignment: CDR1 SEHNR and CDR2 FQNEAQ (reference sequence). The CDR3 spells CASSLAGGSGYEQYV. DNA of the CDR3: TGTGCCAGCAGCTTAGCCGGGGGTTCGGGCTACGAGCAGTACGTC.